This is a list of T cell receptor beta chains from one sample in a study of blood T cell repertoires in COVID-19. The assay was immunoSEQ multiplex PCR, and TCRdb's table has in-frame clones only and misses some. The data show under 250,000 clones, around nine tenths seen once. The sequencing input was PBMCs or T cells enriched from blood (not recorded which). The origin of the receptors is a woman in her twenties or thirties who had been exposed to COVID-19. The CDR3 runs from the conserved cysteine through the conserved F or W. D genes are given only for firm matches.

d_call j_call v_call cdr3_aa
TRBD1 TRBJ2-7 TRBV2 CASRPRDRGIYEQYF
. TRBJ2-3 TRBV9 CASSLRLRDTQYF
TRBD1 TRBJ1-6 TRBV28 CASRQLGGANSPLHF
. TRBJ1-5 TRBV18 CASSLTGGGQPQHF
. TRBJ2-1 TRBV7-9 CASSKPGGSEQFF
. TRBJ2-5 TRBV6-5 CASSYGLGGLETQYF
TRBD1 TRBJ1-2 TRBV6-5 CASSYSGQGAFYGYTF
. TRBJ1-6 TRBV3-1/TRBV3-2 CASSLRRGSPLHF
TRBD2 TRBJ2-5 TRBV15 CATSRDGTLPTSGRARETQYF
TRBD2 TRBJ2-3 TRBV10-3 CAISESGGRTSSTDTQYF
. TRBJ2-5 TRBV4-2 CASSQERGVRRGDQETQYF
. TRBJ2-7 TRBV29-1 CSATDSTYEQYF
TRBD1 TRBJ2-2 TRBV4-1 CASSQEWGRGFSHTGELFF
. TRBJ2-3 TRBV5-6 CASRLRTVDTQYF
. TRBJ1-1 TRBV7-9 CASSRMARTSPEAFF
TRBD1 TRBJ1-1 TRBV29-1 CSVSGGRTEAFF
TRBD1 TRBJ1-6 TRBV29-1 CSVGGQGGSPLHF
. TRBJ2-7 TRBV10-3 CAISESYISYEQYF
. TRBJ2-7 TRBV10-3 CAISESGLYEQYF
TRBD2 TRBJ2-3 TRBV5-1 CASSLTGGPDTQYF
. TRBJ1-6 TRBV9 CASSVGGVGKANNSPLHF
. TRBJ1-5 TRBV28 CASSWGAGNQPQHF
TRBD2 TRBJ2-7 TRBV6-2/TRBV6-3 CASSDRGLADYEQYF
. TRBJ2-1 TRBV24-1 CATSEGAYNEQFF
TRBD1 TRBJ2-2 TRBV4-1 CASSQWGQPGELFF
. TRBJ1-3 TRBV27 CASTPSGQPGNTIYF